A selection of T cell receptor beta chains follows, all from one sample in a study of blood T cell repertoires in COVID-19. TCRdb's copy holds only in-frame clones and misses some; the assay was immunoSEQ multiplex PCR. The repertoire has under 150,000 clones, approximately 90% of them found once; the top ten carry over 4%. The sample comprised peripheral blood. These receptors originate from a woman aged 45-65 years with acute or convalescent COVID-19. Both conserved end residues are part of each CDR3. A D gene is named only where the DNA matches it firmly. Expanded clones get a size class; other rows say once, few or many, or leave the size out.

j_call d_call v_call clone_size cdr3_nt cdr3_aa
TRBJ2-1 TRBD2 TRBV15 few TGTGCCACCAGCAGAAGACTAGCTTCCCTCAATGAGCAGTTCTTC CATSRRLASLNEQFF
TRBJ1-2 - TRBV3-1/TRBV3-2 - TGTGCCAGCAGCCAAGGGGGCGATCGCTATGGCTACACCTTC CASSQGGDRYGYTF
TRBJ2-3 TRBD1 TRBV20-1 - TGCAGTGCTAGTGGCCAGGGGGTGACAGATACGCAGTATTTT CSASGQGVTDTQYF
TRBJ2-1 TRBD2 TRBV6-2/TRBV6-3 - TGTGCCAGCAGTTCCCGGGTAGCGGGTGTCTCCTACAATGAGCAGTTCTTC CASSSRVAGVSYNEQFF
TRBJ1-1 - TRBV11-2 once TGTGCCAGCAGCTTAGCCTTATACACTGAAGCTTTCTTT CASSLALYTEAFF
TRBJ2-5 TRBD1 TRBV28 - TGTGCCAGCAGTTGGCTGACAGGGGTGGAGACCCAGTACTTC CASSWLTGVETQYF
TRBJ1-1 TRBD1 TRBV15 - TGTGCCACCAGCGGGCACAGGGGTGAAGCTTTCTTT CATSGHRGEAFF
TRBJ2-2 TRBD1 TRBV11-1 - TGTGCCAGCAGCTTGGGACAGGGAAGGTCCGGGGAGCTGTTTTTT CASSLGQGRSGELFF
TRBJ1-2 - TRBV12-3/TRBV12-4 - TGTGCCAGCAAGGGTACAGGGTCTGGCGGCTACACCTTC CASKGTGSGGYTF
TRBJ1-1 TRBD1 TRBV7-9 - TGTGCCAGCAGCTTAGTACGGACAGGGGGCACTGAAGCTTTCTTT CASSLVRTGGTEAFF
TRBJ2-1 TRBD2 TRBV28 - TGTGCCAGCAGTTTGGAGCGGGAGGGAGACAATGAGCAGTTCTTC CASSLEREGDNEQFF
TRBJ2-2 - TRBV7-8 - TGTGCCAGCAGCTCCGGACGGGACAGGGAGCTGTTTTTT CASSSGRDRELFF
TRBJ1-3 - TRBV9 - TGTGCCAGCAGCGTATTAGACTCTGGAAACACCATATATTTT CASSVLDSGNTIYF
TRBJ1-1 TRBD1 TRBV19 - TGTGCCAGTAGGGGACAGGACAACACTGAAGCTTTCTTT CASRGQDNTEAFF
TRBJ2-3 - TRBV10-3 - TGTGCCATCAGTGGGCAGGGGGATACGCAGTATTTT CAISGQGDTQYF
TRBJ2-1 - TRBV2 - TGTGCCAGCAGTGACAGGGGCTCCTACAATGAGCAGTTCTTC CASSDRGSYNEQFF
TRBJ1-3 TRBD1 TRBV11-2 - TGTGCCAGCAGCGCGGGACAGAGGGAGGGAAACACCATATATTTT CASSAGQREGNTIYF
TRBJ2-7 TRBD2 TRBV9 - TGTGCCAGCAGCGTCAGCGAGCGGGGGCTCTACGAGCAGTACTTC CASSVSERGLYEQYF
TRBJ1-3 TRBD1 TRBV5-6 many TGTGCCAGCAGCTTGGGACTACAGGGGCAATCTGGAAACACCATATATTTT CASSLGLQGQSGNTIYF
TRBJ2-3 TRBD2 TRBV19 - TGTGCCAGTAGGAGGGACTATGGCACAGATACGCAGTATTTT CASRRDYGTDTQYF
TRBJ1-1 - TRBV5-6 - TGTGCCAGCAGCTTGGAGCTTGTCCGGGGCACTGAAGCTTTCTTT CASSLELVRGTEAFF
TRBJ2-5 TRBD2 TRBV9 once TGTGCCAGCAGCGCCACTCTAGCGGGGGGGCAAGAGACCCAGTACTTC CASSATLAGGQETQYF
TRBJ1-2 - TRBV3-1/TRBV3-2 - TGTGCCAGCAGCCAAGGTTTTGACAGCTTTAACTATGGCTACACCTTC CASSQGFDSFNYGYTF
TRBJ1-1 - TRBV27 - TGTGCCAGCTCAACCTTGGAGATGAACACTGAAGCTTTCTTT CASSTLEMNTEAFF
TRBJ2-3 TRBD2 TRBV5-8 - TGTGCCAGCAGCTTGGGGTCGCTAGCGGGCACAGATACGCAGTATTTT CASSLGSLAGTDTQYF
TRBJ1-1 TRBD1 TRBV5-1 - TGCGCCAGCAGCCCAAGGACAGGGGTTTTCAGCACTGAAGCTTTCTTT CASSPRTGVFSTEAFF
TRBJ1-3 TRBD1 TRBV5-4 once TGTGCCAGCAGCTTTAGGGACAGAGGAAACACCATATATTTT CASSFRDRGNTIYF
TRBJ2-3 TRBD1 TRBV24-1 - TGTGCCACCGCTATGGGACAGGGGCTCACAGATACGCAGTATTTT CATAMGQGLTDTQYF
TRBJ2-1 - TRBV19 - TGTGCCAGTAGCCCAGGGGAGGGCCCCTACAATGAGCAGTTCTTC CASSPGEGPYNEQFF
TRBJ1-5 - TRBV19 - TGTGCCAGTAGTATCGGTCAGGGGAATCAGCCCCAGCATTTT CASSIGQGNQPQHF
TRBJ1-2 TRBD1 TRBV6-5 few TGTGCCAGCAGCCCACAGGGGGAGAAAGGCTACACCTTC CASSPQGEKGYTF
TRBJ2-2 TRBD1 TRBV28 - TGTGCCAGCAGCTCTGAGGGACAGGGGGCCGGGGAGCTGTTTTTT CASSSEGQGAGELFF
TRBJ2-7 - TRBV7-2 - TGTGCCAGCAGCTTCAGGGGTTCCACCTACGAGCAGTACTTC CASSFRGSTYEQYF
TRBJ2-5 - TRBV2 - TGTGCCAGCAAGGTGGGAGAAACAGAGACCCAGTACTTC CASKVGETETQYF
TRBJ1-3 TRBD1 TRBV28 - TGTGCCAGCAGTTTATGGCAGGGGGCAATTGGAAACACCATATATTTT CASSLWQGAIGNTIYF
TRBJ2-1 - TRBV4-1 - TGCGCCAGCAGCCAAGAAAGGCCAGGGATGTATGAGCAGTTCTTC CASSQERPGMYEQFF
TRBJ2-7 TRBD2 TRBV27 - TGTGCCAGCAGCCACAACACACTAGCGGGAGCCTACGAGCAGTACTTC CASSHNTLAGAYEQYF
TRBJ1-1 TRBD1 TRBV30 - TGTGCTGCGGGACAGGGAAGCACTGAAGCTTTCTTT CAAGQGSTEAFF
TRBJ1-2 TRBD1 TRBV2 - TGTGCCAGCAGTGGTACCAGGGGGCTACTAGACTACACCTTC CASSGTRGLLDYTF